This passage covers 20 T cell receptor beta chains from one sample sequenced in a study of blood T cell repertoires in COVID-19. Produced via immunoSEQ multiplex PCR; TCRdb's table is partial and in-frame only. The sample has about 190,000 clones, 80% to 90% seen once. The material sequenced was peripheral blood. All receptors come from a human donor in a cohort sampled during active COVID-19.

The chain combines TRBV5-1 with TRBJ2-3; 9 bases align to TRBD2. Germline CDR1 and CDR2: SGHRS and YFSETQ. V shed 4 bases and J 1 base; nucleotides not matched to a gene: 7. CDR3 length equals 16 residues. The CDR3 reads CASSPRIAGGTDTQYF. CDR3 DNA: TGCGCCAGCAGCCCGAGAATAGCGGGGGGCACAGATACGCAGTATTTT.

The genes are TRBV3-1 (or the pseudogene TRBV3-2) and TRBJ2-5; no clear D gene. Per the germline V gene, CDR1 is LGHDT and CDR2 is YNNKEL (reference sequence). The length of the CDR3 is 10 residues. V dropped 7 bases and J dropped 5 bases, with 5 bases sitting between them. The CDR3 sequence is CASKSETQYF. The DNA for the CDR3 is TGTGCCAGCAAATCGGAGACCCAGTACTTC.

The CDR3 protein is CASRSRTPMNTEAFF. Here the CDR3 DNA reads TGTGCCAGCAGAAGCCGGACACCGATGAACACTGAAGCTTTCTTT. This chain connects TRBV5-8 to TRBJ1-1, with D possibly TRBD1 on 5 matching bases. Germline CDR1 is SGHTS and CDR2 is YDEGEE. V lost 5 bases and J lost 0, with 14 bases in between. The CDR3 totals 15 residues.

Worth noting for this clone: A clone one base away is much larger, so this may be a read error. Other DNA sequences of this sample code for an identical CDR3. The V and J genes are TRBV18 and TRBJ1-4, with D unresolved. Germline lookup yields CDR1 KGHSH and CDR2 LQKENI. The CDR3 loop spans 13 amino acids. With 1 base removed from V and 6 bases from J, the gap between germline ends came to 6 bases. The CDR3 sequence: CASSPRQDEKLFF. The CDR3 bases are TGTGCCAGCTCACCACGTCAGGATGAAAAACTGTTTTTT.

V and J are TRBV3-1 (or the pseudogene TRBV3-2) and TRBJ1-2; D might be TRBD1 (6 bases). The V gene lost 5 bases and the J gene lost 5 bases, with 18 bases spanning the gap. Germline V gene lookup returns CDR1 LGHDT and CDR2 YNNKEL (reference sequence). This CDR3 contains 15 residues. CDR3 nucleotide sequence: TGTGCCAGCAGCACGTCCTCTGGCAGGGGATATGGCTACACCTTC. Protein sequence: CASSTSSGRGYGYTF.

Written as DNA, the CDR3 is TGTGCCAGCAGCCAATATGCGGGGGCCCAAGAGACCCAGTACTTC. It specifies CASSQYAGAQETQYF. This chain joins TRBV14 and TRBJ2-5, with D possibly being TRBD2 (7 bases). Trimming removed 2 bases at V and 1 base at J, with 11 bases between. Germline lookup yields CDR1 SGHDN and CDR2 FVKESK. This CDR3 has 15 residues. The whole variable domain, remainder taken from reference TRBV14 and TRBJ2-5, is EAGVTQFPSHSVIEKGQTVTLRCDPISGHDNLYWYRRVMGKEIKFLLHFVKESKQDESGMPNNRFLAERTGGTYSTLKVQPAELEDSGVYFCASSQYAGAQETQYFGPGTRLLVL.

The genes are TRBV7-2 and TRBJ2-7, with D possibly matching TRBD1 (5 bases). CDR1 is SGHTA and CDR2 is FQGNSA in the germline V gene. The CDR3 sequence is 16 residues long. Trimming removed 7 bases at V and 6 bases at J, with 25 bases between. The CDR3 reads CASTLGYGPGLSEQYF. The CDR3 DNA is TGTGCCAGCACCCTGGGATACGGGCCAGGGCTTAGCGAGCAGTACTTC.

This chain uses TRBV27 with TRBJ2-2; TRBD2 matches at 7 bases. The trim removed 5 bases at V and 4 bases at J, leaving 7 bases unmatched. The CDR3 spans 15 residues. Germline lookup yields CDR1 MNHEY and CDR2 SMNVEV (reference sequence). The CDR3: CASSLGLGITGELFF. For the CDR3, the DNA is TGTGCCAGCAGTCTCGGACTAGGAATCACCGGGGAGCTGTTTTTT.

The chain uses TRBV29-1 and TRBJ2-5; no reliable D call. V lost 4 bases, J lost 2 bases, and 8 bases lay in between. CDR1 and CDR2 from the germline V gene are SQVTM and ANQGSEA. The length of the CDR3 is 12 residues. CDR3 sequence reads: CSVGIDQETQYF. CDR3 nucleotide sequence: TGCAGCGTTGGAATAGATCAAGAGACCCAGTACTTC.

The CDR3 nucleotides are TGCAGCGCGATGGCTAGCGGGAGTGGTGGCGAGCAGTACTTC. This translates into CSAMASGSGGEQYF. The chain joins TRBV29-1 to TRBJ2-7; 10 bases are shared with TRBD2. The CDR3 is made up of 14 amino acids. Losses at the gene ends were 7 bases for V and 6 bases for J; bases not matched to a gene: 12. Germline assignment: CDR1 SQVTM and CDR2 ANQGSEA.

The rearrangement joins TRBV19 to TRBJ2-5; D uncertain. The CDR3 covers 13 residues. V lost 3 bases and J lost 2, with 7 bases in between. In germline, CDR1 is LNHDA, CDR2 SQIVND (reference sequence). CDR3 DNA: TGTGCCAGTAGTATTCTAAAACAAGAGACCCAGTACTTC. Translating gives CASSILKQETQYF.

This sequence joins TRBV18 and TRBJ2-7; D gene unclear. The CDR3 extends over 14 amino acids. Deletions cut 3 bases from V and 0 bases from J, with 9 bases between. Per the germline V gene, CDR1 is KGHSH and CDR2 is LQKENI. In DNA form, the CDR3 reads TGTGCCAGCTCACCTGACACAAGCTCCTACGAGCAGTACTTC. This encodes CASSPDTSSYEQYF.

This clone showed up many times. The CDR3 reads CASSRDTEPGPNLGDYGYTF. CDR3 sequence (DNA): TGTGCCAGCAGCAGGGACACCGAGCCGGGACCCAACCTAGGGGACTATGGCTACACCTTC. This chain links TRBV21-1 with TRBJ1-2; the table's D call, TRBD1, has no DNA check behind it. TRBV21-1 has pseudogene status. This CDR3 region has 20 residues.

The chain is built from TRBV10-2 and TRBJ2-3; 8 nucleotides match TRBD2. V dropped 6 bases and J dropped 5; count of bases not matched to a gene: 7. Per germline, CDR1 WSHSY and CDR2 SAAADI. CDR3 length: 14 amino acids. CDR3 region: CASRDRGGRDTQYF. The CDR3 coding sequence is TGCGCCAGCAGAGACCGGGGGGGTCGAGATACGCAGTATTTT.

This clone was found once. The junction departs from the called germline gene at one end, perhaps through a read error. This chain uses TRBV28 with TRBJ2-7; 9 nucleotides match TRBD1. Germline CDR1 reads MDHEN; CDR2 reads SYDVKM. The CDR3 is 15 residues long. CDR3 nucleotides: TGTGCCAGCAGTCCGGGGGACAGGGCTCGGGTCTTGGGGTCATTC. Translating gives CASSPGDRARVLGSF.

This rearrangement joins TRBV7-9 to TRBJ1-1; D unclear. The V gene's germline CDR1 is SEHNR and CDR2 FQNEAQ (reference sequence). CDR3 size: 15 residues. The germline V and J ends were trimmed by 5 bases and 1 base, with 14 bases remaining between them. In DNA, the CDR3 is TGTGCCAGCAGCCAAAGACCGACTCGGAACACTGAAGCTTTCTTT. Translating gives CASSQRPTRNTEAFF. Full variable domain (outside the CDR3, taken from reference TRBV7-9 and TRBJ1-1): DTGVSQNPRHKITKRGQNVTFRCDPISEHNRLYWYRQTLGQGPEFLTYFQNEAQLEKSRLLSDRFSAERPKGSFSTLEIQRTEQGDSAMYLCASSQRPTRNTEAFFGQGTRLTVV.

Written as DNA, the CDR3 is TGTGCCAGCAGCTTTTTAGATAGAAGGGGTGGCTACACCTTC. Its protein is CASSFLDRRGGYTF. The chain employs TRBV5-6 and TRBJ1-2, with D perhaps TRBD1 (5 bases). CDR1 SGHDT and CDR2 YYEEEE come from the germline V gene. Trimming left V 2 bases short and J 7 bases short, with 15 bases between. This CDR3 region has 14 residues.

This clone was seen only a few times. The genes are TRBV27 and TRBJ1-1; D ambiguous. Looked up from germline, CDR1 is MNHEY and CDR2 is SMNVEV (reference sequence). V shed 5 bases and J shed 4 bases, with 14 bases lying between them. The length of the CDR3 is 14 residues. The CDR3 nucleotides read TGTGCCAGCAGTGGTGGAACTACGGGCACTGAAGCTTTCTTT. This translates into CASSGGTTGTEAFF.

The DNA of the CDR3 is TGTGCCAGCAGCGCGACTAGCGGTTACTACAATGAGCAGTTCTTC. Protein sequence: CASSATSGYYNEQFF. The chain carries TRBV9 and TRBJ2-1; TRBD2 matches 9 bases. Germline values: CDR1 SGDLS, CDR2 YYNGEE. The CDR3 contains 15 residues. The junction had 4 bases not matched to a gene; V was cut back by 3 bases and J by 3 bases.

The sample holds one count of this clone. The rearrangement uses TRBV3-1 (or the pseudogene TRBV3-2) and TRBJ2-1; 9 nucleotides match TRBD1. Germline V gene lookup returns CDR1 LGHDT and CDR2 YNNKEL (reference sequence). Trimming cost V 4 bases and J 4 bases; bases outside gene matches: 14. This CDR3 is 18 amino acids long. The CDR3 loop reads CASSRGVIPGQGYNEQFF. The CDR3 region has the DNA TGTGCCAGCAGCCGAGGAGTAATACCGGGACAGGGTTACAATGAGCAGTTCTTC.